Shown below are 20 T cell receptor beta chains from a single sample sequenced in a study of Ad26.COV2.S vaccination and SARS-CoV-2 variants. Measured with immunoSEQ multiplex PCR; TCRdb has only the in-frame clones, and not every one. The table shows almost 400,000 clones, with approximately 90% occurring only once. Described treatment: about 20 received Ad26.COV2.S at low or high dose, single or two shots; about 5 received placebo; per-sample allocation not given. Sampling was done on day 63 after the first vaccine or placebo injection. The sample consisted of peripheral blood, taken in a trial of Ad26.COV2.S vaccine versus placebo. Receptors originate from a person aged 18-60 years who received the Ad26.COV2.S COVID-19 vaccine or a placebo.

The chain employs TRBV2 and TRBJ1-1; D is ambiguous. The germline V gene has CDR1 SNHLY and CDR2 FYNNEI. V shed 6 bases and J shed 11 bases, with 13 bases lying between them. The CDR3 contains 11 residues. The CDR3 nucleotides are TGTGCCAGCAGCCCGCCCCCACAGGCTTTCTTT. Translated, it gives CASSPPPQAFF.

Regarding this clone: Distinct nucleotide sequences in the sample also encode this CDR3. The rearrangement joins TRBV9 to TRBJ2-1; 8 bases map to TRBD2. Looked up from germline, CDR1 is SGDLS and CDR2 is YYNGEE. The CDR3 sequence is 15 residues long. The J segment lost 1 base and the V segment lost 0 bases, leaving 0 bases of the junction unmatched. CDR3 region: CASSVAGGSYNEQFF. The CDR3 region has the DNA TGTGCCAGCAGCGTAGCGGGAGGGTCCTACAATGAGCAGTTCTTC.

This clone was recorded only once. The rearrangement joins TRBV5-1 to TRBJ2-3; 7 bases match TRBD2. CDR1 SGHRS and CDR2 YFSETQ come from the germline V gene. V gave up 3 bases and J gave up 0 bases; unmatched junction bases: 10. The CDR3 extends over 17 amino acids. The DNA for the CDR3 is TGCGCCAGCAGCTCGCGGGGCCTAGCGGTTAGCACAGATACGCAGTATTTT. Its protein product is CASSSRGLAVSTDTQYF.

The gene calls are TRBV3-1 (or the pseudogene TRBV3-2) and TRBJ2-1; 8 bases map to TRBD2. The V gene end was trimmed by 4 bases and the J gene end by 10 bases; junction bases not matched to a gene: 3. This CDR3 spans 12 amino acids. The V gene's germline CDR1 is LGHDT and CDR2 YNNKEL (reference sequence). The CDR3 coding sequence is TGTGCCAGCAGCCCGGGACTAGAAGAGCAGTTCTTC. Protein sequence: CASSPGLEEQFF.

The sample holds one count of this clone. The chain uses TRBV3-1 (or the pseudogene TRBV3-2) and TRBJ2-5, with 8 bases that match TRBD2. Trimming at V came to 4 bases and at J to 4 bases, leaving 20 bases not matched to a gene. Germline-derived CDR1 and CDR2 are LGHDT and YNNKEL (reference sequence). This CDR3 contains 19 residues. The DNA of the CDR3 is TGTGCCAGCAGCCGCTCCCGGGGGGGGCGCGTCGGCGGGGTAGAGACCCAGTACTTC. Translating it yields CASSRSRGGRVGGVETQYF.

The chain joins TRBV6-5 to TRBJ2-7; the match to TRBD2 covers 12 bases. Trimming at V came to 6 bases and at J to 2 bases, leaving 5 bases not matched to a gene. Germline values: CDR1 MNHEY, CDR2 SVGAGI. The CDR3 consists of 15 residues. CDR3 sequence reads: CASRPSGRGAYEQYF. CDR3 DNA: TGTGCCAGCAGACCTAGCGGGAGGGGGGCCTACGAGCAGTACTTC.

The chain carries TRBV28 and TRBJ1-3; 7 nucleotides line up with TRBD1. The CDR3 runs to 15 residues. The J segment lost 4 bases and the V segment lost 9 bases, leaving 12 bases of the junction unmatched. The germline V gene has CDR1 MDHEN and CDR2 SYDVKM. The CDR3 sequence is CASRTEGARGNTIYF. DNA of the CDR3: TGTGCCAGTAGAACCGAGGGGGCGCGGGGAAACACCATATATTTT.

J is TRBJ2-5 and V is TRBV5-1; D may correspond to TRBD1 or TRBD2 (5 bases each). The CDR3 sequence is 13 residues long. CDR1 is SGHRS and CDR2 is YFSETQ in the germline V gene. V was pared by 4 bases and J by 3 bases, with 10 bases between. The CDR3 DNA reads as TGCGCCAGCAGCACGGGACCCGAAGAGACCCAGTACTTC. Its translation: CASSTGPEETQYF.

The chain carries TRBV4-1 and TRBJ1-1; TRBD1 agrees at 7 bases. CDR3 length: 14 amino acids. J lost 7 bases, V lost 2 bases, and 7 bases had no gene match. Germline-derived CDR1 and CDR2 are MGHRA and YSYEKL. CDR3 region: CASSQREGAVEAFF. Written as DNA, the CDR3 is TGCGCCAGCAGCCAAAGGGAGGGGGCGGTTGAAGCTTTCTTT.

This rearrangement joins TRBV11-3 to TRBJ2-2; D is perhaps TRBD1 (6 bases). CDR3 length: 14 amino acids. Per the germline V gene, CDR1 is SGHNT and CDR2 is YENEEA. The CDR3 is CTNPGHDSTGELFF. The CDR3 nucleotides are TGTACAAACCCGGGACACGATTCGACCGGGGAGCTGTTTTTT.

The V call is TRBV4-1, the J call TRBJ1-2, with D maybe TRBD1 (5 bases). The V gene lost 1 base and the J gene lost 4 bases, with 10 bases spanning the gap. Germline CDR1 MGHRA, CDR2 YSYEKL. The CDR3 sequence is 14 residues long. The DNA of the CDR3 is TGCGCCAGCAGCCAAGCCCCTGACAGCTATGGCTACACCTTC. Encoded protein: CASSQAPDSYGYTF.

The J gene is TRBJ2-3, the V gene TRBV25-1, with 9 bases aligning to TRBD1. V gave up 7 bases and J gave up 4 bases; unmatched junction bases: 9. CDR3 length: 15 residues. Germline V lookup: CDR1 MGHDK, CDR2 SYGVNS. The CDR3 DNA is TGTGCCAGCACCAGGACAGGGGCAGGGGCAGATACGCAGTATTTT. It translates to CASTRTGAGADTQYF. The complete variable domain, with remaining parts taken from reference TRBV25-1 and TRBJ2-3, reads EADIYQTPRYLVIGTGKKITLECSQTMGHDKMYWYQQDPGMELHLIHYSYGVNSTEKGDLSSESTVSRIRTEHFPLTLESARPSHTSQYLCASTRTGAGADTQYFGPGTRLTVL.

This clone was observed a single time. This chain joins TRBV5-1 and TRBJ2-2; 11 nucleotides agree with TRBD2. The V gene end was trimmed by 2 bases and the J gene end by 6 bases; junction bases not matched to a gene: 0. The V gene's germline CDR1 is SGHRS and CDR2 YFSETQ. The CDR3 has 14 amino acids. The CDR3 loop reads CASSLLAGAGELFF. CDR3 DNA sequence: TGCGCCAGCAGCTTACTAGCGGGAGCCGGGGAGCTGTTTTTT.

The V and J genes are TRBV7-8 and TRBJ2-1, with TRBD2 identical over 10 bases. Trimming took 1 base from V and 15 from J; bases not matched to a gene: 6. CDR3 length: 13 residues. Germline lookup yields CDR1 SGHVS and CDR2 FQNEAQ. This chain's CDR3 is CASSLGSGRLLFF. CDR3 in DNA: TGTGCCAGCAGCTTAGGTAGCGGGAGGCTTCTGTTCTTC.

The CDR3 nucleotides read TGTGCCAGTAGTCCTACGACAGGGTCGCGCACAGATACGCAGTATTTT. It specifies CASSPTTGSRTDTQYF. This chain joins TRBV19 and TRBJ2-3, with TRBD1 identical over 7 bases. V shed 5 bases and J 1 base; nucleotides not matched to a gene: 9. Germline loops: CDR1 LNHDA, CDR2 SQIVND (reference sequence). This CDR3 comprises 16 residues.

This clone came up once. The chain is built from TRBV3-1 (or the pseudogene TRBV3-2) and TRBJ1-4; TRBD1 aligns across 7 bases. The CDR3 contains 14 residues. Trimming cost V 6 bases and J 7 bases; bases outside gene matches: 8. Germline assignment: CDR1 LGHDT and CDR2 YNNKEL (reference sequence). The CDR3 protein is CASRAPGGGEKLFF. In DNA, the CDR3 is TGTGCCAGCAGGGCGCCAGGGGGAGGTGAAAAACTGTTTTTT.

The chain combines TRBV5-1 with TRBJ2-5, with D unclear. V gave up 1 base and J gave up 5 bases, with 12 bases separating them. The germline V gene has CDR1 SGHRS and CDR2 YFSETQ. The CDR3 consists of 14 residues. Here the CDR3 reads CASSLWGRVETQYF. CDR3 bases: TGCGCCAGCAGCTTGTGGGGAAGGGTCGAGACCCAGTACTTC. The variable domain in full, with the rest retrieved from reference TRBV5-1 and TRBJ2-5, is KAGVTQTPRYLIKTRGQQVTLSCSPISGHRSVSWYQQTPGQGLQFLFEYFSETQRNKGNFPGRFSGRQFSNSRSEMNVSTLELGDSALYLCASSLWGRVETQYFGPGTRLLVL.

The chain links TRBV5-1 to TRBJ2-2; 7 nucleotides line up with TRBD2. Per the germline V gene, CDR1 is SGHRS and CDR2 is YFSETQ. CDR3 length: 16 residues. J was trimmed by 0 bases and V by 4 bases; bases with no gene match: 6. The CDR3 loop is CASSLTSSANTGELFF. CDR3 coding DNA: TGCGCCAGCAGCCTGACTAGCTCCGCGAACACCGGGGAGCTGTTTTTT.

CDR3 sequence reads: CASSTGTGPSGNTIYF. DNA of the CDR3: TGTGCCAGCAGCACAGGGACAGGCCCCTCTGGAAACACCATATATTTT. The chain has TRBV11-3 and TRBJ1-3; 8 bases line up with TRBD1. CDR3 length equals 16 residues. The V segment lost 5 bases and the J segment 0 bases; nucleotides outside the gene matches: 6. The germline V gene has CDR1 SGHNT and CDR2 YENEEA.

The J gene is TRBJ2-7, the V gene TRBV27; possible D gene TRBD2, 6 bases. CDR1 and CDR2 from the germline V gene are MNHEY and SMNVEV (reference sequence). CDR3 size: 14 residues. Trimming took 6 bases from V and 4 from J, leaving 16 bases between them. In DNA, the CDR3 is TGTGCCAGCAGAGCCGGGACTCAGCTTTACGAGCAGTACTTC. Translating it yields CASRAGTQLYEQYF.